These T cell receptor beta chains were read from a single sample in a study of blood T cell repertoires in COVID-19. Profiled with immunoSEQ multiplex PCR; TCRdb holds only in-frame clones, not every one. The sample records over 350,000 clones, just over 85% being singletons. Sample: peripheral blood. These receptors came from a woman between 25 and 40 years old with active or convalescent COVID-19. CDR3s include the opening cysteine and the closing phenylalanine or tryptophan. D genes are given only for firm matches. Rows give clone size only sometimes, using once, few, many, or a class for an expanded clone.

V	D	size	J	DNA	CDR3
TRBV6-1	-	-	TRBJ1-1	TGTGCCAGCAGTGAAACAGGATACATGAACACTGAAGCTTTCTTT	CASSETGYMNTEAFF
TRBV7-9	TRBD1	-	TRBJ1-4	TGTGCCAGCAGCGCTTTCGACAGGGGGCGCGGAGAAAAACTGTTTTTT	CASSAFDRGRGEKLFF
TRBV3-1/TRBV3-2	TRBD1	-	TRBJ1-5	TGTGCCAGCAGCGTAAACCGGGACAGAAATCAGCCCCAGCATTTT	CASSVNRDRNQPQHF
TRBV5-6	TRBD1	-	TRBJ2-7	TGTGCCAGCAGCTCGGGACAGGGGAACTACGAGCAGTACTTC	CASSSGQGNYEQYF
TRBV5-6	TRBD1	-	TRBJ2-2	TGTGCCAGCAGCTCCCGACAGGGGGGGACCGGGGAGCTGTTTTTT	CASSSRQGGTGELFF
TRBV2	-	few	TRBJ1-3	TGTGCCAGCACTAACGGCAGACACTCTGGAAACACCATATATTTT	CASTNGRHSGNTIYF
TRBV14	TRBD2	-	TRBJ2-3	TGTGCCAGCAGCCAAAGGGTGCGGGGGAGCAGCACAGATACGCAGTATTTT	CASSQRVRGSSTDTQYF
TRBV9	TRBD2	-	TRBJ2-3	TGTGCCAGCAGTCGGACTAGCGGTCCAGATACGCAGTATTTT	CASSRTSGPDTQYF
TRBV18	TRBD2	-	TRBJ2-7	TGTGCCAGCTCCGACCGTGGGTTCGGACTAGCGGGCCTACCCTCCTACGAGCAGTACTTC	CASSDRGFGLAGLPSYEQYF
TRBV12-2	-	few	TRBJ1-6	TGTGCAAGTCGCTTACCGCCTGGACAGGGTAATTCACCCCTCCACTTT	CASRLPPGQGNSPLHF
TRBV3-1/TRBV3-2	-	-	TRBJ1-3	TGTGCCAGCAGATACTCCGGGACAGGAAACACCATATATTTT	CASRYSGTGNTIYF
TRBV6-5	-	-	TRBJ1-6	TGTGCCAGCAGTTACTCGATGGAGGGTGGGTATTCACCCCTCCACTTT	CASSYSMEGGYSPLHF
TRBV7-2	-	once	TRBJ2-3	TGTGCCAGCAGCTTAGCCTTTGGGAGTGGGGATACGCAGTATTTT	CASSLAFGSGDTQYF
TRBV29-1	-	few	TRBJ2-7	TGCAGCGTTGATATAACAGGGACGTACGAGCAGTACTTC	CSVDITGTYEQYF
TRBV15	-	-	TRBJ2-1	TGTGCCACCACAAACCGGGACACAGACCCCAACGAGCAGTTCTTC	CATTNRDTDPNEQFF
TRBV5-8	TRBD1	-	TRBJ1-6	TGTGCCAGCAGCTTGGGGACAGGGGGCTATAATTCACCCCTCCACTTT	CASSLGTGGYNSPLHF
TRBV7-9	-	once	TRBJ2-7	TGTGCCAGCAGCCCCAGCTACGAGCAGTACTTC	CASSPSYEQYF
TRBV6-5	TRBD1	-	TRBJ2-2	TGTGCCAGCAGTCCCAGGACAGGGCCACCCGGGGAGCTGTTTTTT	CASSPRTGPPGELFF
TRBV6-6	-	-	TRBJ2-1	TGTGCCAGCAGTGCGGGCAGGGGCTCCTACAATGAGCAGTTCTTC	CASSAGRGSYNEQFF
TRBV7-9	TRBD1	once	TRBJ1-1	TGTGCCAGCAGCTTCGGCTTAGTTACAGGGGGCACTGAAGCTTTCTTT	CASSFGLVTGGTEAFF
TRBV12-5	TRBD1	few	TRBJ1-1	TGTGCTAGTGGTGAAAACAGGGGGAGGAACACTGAAGCTTTCTTT	CASGENRGRNTEAFF
TRBV7-7	TRBD1	-	TRBJ2-2	TGTGCCAGCAGCCCTCAGGGGGCAGGCACCGGGGAGCTGTTTTTT	CASSPQGAGTGELFF
TRBV5-1	TRBD1	few	TRBJ1-4	TGCGCCAGCAGCTCGGGACAGGGTGCAACTAATGAAAAACTGTTTTTT	CASSSGQGATNEKLFF
TRBV5-1	-	-	TRBJ2-2	TGCGCCAGCAGCTTGGCCACAGGGCAGCCGACCGGGGAGCTGTTTTTT	CASSLATGQPTGELFF
TRBV11-2	-	-	TRBJ2-7	TGTGCCAGCAGCCCACGTGATCTTAGCGGCTCCTACGAGCAGTACTTC	CASSPRDLSGSYEQYF
TRBV6-5	TRBD2	-	TRBJ2-7	TGTGCCAGCAGTTACTCTTCTAGCGGGGCCTACGAGCAGTACTTC	CASSYSSSGAYEQYF
TRBV2	-	-	TRBJ1-1	TGTGCCGGCAGACAAGACACTGAAGCTTTCTTT	CAGRQDTEAFF
TRBV19	TRBD2	-	TRBJ2-1	TGTGCCAGTAGTGTAGGGACTAGCGGGATTTACAATGAGCAGTTCTTC	CASSVGTSGIYNEQFF